The clone carrying this T cell receptor beta chain was found many times. Sequenced by immunoSEQ multiplex PCR; TCRdb stores in-frame clones only, minus some. The sample shows about 95,000 clones, about 85% of them seen only once. The sample originates from a study of control samples from healthy donors and cancer patients. The CDR3 is 15 amino acids. V was cut by 1 base and J by 3 bases, with 13 bases left in between. In germline, CDR1 is MNHEY, CDR2 SVGAGI. The sequenced material came from blood. The chain uses TRBV6-5 and TRBJ2-7, with TRBD1 as a possible D gene (6 bases). The TCR comes from a man between 25 and 39 years old in good health. This chain's CDR3 is CASSYFFGRGYEQYF. CDR3 DNA sequence: TGTGCCAGCAGTTACTTTTTCGGCAGGGGCTACGAGCAGTACTTC.